One and the same sample provided the 22 T cell receptor beta chains below, sequenced in a study of blood T cell repertoires in COVID-19. Some clones are missing from TCRdb's copy, which holds only in-frame ones; the method was immunoSEQ multiplex PCR. The repertoire holds a few hundred thousand clones, around 90% seen once, with 3% in the top ten. The material sequenced was peripheral blood. The receptors come from a man aged 60-69 years with acute or convalescent COVID-19.

The chain links TRBV5-1 to TRBJ2-7, with 8 bases matching TRBD1. V trimming: 1 base; J trimming: 3 bases; junction bases outside the gene matches: 3. Germline CDR1 and CDR2: SGHRS and YFSETQ. CDR3 size: 14 residues. The CDR3: CASSLQGAVYEQYF. The DNA of the CDR3 is TGCGCCAGCAGCTTGCAGGGGGCGGTCTACGAGCAGTACTTC. Filled out from reference TRBV5-1 and TRBJ2-7, the complete variable domain reads KAGVTQTPRYLIKTRGQQVTLSCSPISGHRSVSWYQQTPGQGLQFLFEYFSETQRNKGNFPGRFSGRQFSNSRSEMNVSTLELGDSALYLCASSLQGAVYEQYFGPGTRLTVT.

This chain connects TRBV19 to TRBJ2-1, with 8 nucleotides matching TRBD2. The CDR3 totals 15 residues. Germline V gives CDR1 LNHDA, CDR2 SQIVND (reference sequence). V shed 4 bases, J shed 4 bases, and the junction held 6 bases outside the gene matches. CDR3 sequence (DNA): TGTGCCAGTAGTAGTGAGCGGGGGAGTTACAATGAGCAGTTCTTC. Translated: CASSSERGSYNEQFF.

This chain connects TRBV29-1 to TRBJ1-1; the match to TRBD1 covers 9 bases. There are 13 residues in the CDR3. Germline CDR1 and CDR2: SQVTM and ANQGSEA. J gave up 0 bases and V 7 bases, and 3 bases lay outside the gene matches. The CDR3 nucleotides read TGCAGCGCTTACAGGGGGCTGAACACTGAAGCTTTCTTT. It encodes CSAYRGLNTEAFF.

The gene calls are TRBV6-2 or TRBV6-3 and TRBJ2-7, with D possibly TRBD2 on 5 matching bases. The CDR3 runs 14 residues. The germline CDR1 and CDR2 sequences are MNHEY and SVGEGT. Trimming removed 0 bases from V and 4 bases from J, with 10 bases in between. The CDR3: CASSYSPLGYEQYF. The CDR3, as DNA: TGTGCCAGCAGTTACTCGCCACTAGGATACGAGCAGTACTTC.

The chain has TRBV11-2 and TRBJ1-2; possibly TRBD1 for D (6 bases). The germline V gene has CDR1 SGHAT and CDR2 FQNNGV. There are 13 residues in the CDR3. Trimming took off 5 bases at V and 3 bases at J, with 10 bases between the two ends. The CDR3 loop reads CASSPDSYYGYTF. The CDR3 DNA reads as TGTGCCAGCAGCCCGGACAGCTACTATGGCTACACCTTC.

The rearrangement uses TRBV3-1 (or the pseudogene TRBV3-2) and TRBJ1-1, with 11 nucleotides matching TRBD1. Germline CDR1 LGHDT, CDR2 YNNKEL (reference sequence). This CDR3 is built from 18 residues. V trimming: 1 base; J trimming: 5 bases; junction bases outside the gene matches: 12. The CDR3 reads CASSQAGRTGGDLTEAFF. The DNA of the CDR3 is TGTGCCAGCAGCCAAGCTGGAAGGACAGGGGGCGATCTGACTGAAGCTTTCTTT.

The rearrangement links TRBV3-1 (or the pseudogene TRBV3-2) to TRBJ2-7; D possibly corresponds to TRBD2 (6 bases). The V end was cut by 7 bases, the J end by 3 bases, with 25 bases between. This CDR3 region has 17 residues. Germline values: CDR1 LGHDT, CDR2 YNNKEL (reference sequence). DNA for the CDR3: TGTGCCAGCACCCTGACCTTGGGGACTCCCTGGGGCTACGAGCAGTACTTC. This gives the protein CASTLTLGTPWGYEQYF.

A single count supports this clone. The rearrangement links TRBV7-2 to TRBJ1-3; no clear D. There are 13 residues in the CDR3. The germline V gene has CDR1 SGHTA and CDR2 FQGNSA. Trimming took off 5 bases at V and 4 bases at J, with 9 bases between the two ends. The CDR3 here is CASSPLRGNTIYF. CDR3 bases: TGTGCCAGCAGCCCCCTTCGGGGAAACACCATATATTTT.

The chain has TRBV7-8 and TRBJ1-2, with 7 bases lining up with TRBD1. The CDR3 is 14 residues long. Losses at the gene ends were 4 bases for V and 4 bases for J; bases not matched to a gene: 6. CDR1 and CDR2 from the germline V gene are SGHVS and FQNEAQ. The CDR3 nucleotides are TGTGCCAGCAGCTCCGGACAGGCACCCTATGGCTACACCTTC. It translates to CASSSGQAPYGYTF.

The table lists this clone with a few counts. The rearrangement joins TRBV27 to TRBJ2-1; 15 positions match TRBD2. This CDR3 is built from 18 residues. Germline CDR1 and CDR2: MNHEY and SMNVEV (reference sequence). With V trimmed by 8 bases and J by 8 bases, 16 bases remained unmatched. CDR3 sequence: CASVLTGTSGGIVDEQFF. The CDR3 DNA sequence: TGTGCCAGCGTATTAACGGGGACTAGCGGGGGGATCGTGGATGAGCAGTTCTTC.

This chain uses TRBV12-3 or TRBV12-4 with TRBJ2-1; 8 positions agree with TRBD2. With V trimmed by 3 bases and J by 9 bases, 4 bases remained unmatched. The CDR3 has 13 residues. The CDR3 DNA sequence: TGTGCCAGCAGTTTGTTGGCGGGGGGTGAGCAGTTCTTC. This codes for CASSLLAGGEQFF.

This clone has just one count. This chain joins TRBV19 and TRBJ1-5; no clear D. Germline lookup yields CDR1 LNHDA and CDR2 SQIVND (reference sequence). The CDR3 contains 13 residues. V was pared by 3 bases and J by 5 bases, with 8 bases between. Here the CDR3 reads CASSIGSYQPQHF. DNA of the CDR3: TGTGCCAGTAGTATCGGTAGTTATCAGCCCCAGCATTTT.

This clone is a singleton in its sample. This sequence joins TRBV4-3 and TRBJ1-6; D is unclear. CDR1 LGHNA and CDR2 YSLEER come from the germline V gene. This CDR3 has 14 residues. Trimming removed 0 bases at V and 8 bases at J, with 8 bases between. For the CDR3, the DNA is TGCGCCAGCAGCCAAGACGTTCTAGATTCACCCCTCCACTTT. This gives the protein CASSQDVLDSPLHF.

This clone was seen once. The chain joins TRBV5-4 to TRBJ1-5, with 7 nucleotides matching TRBD1. The CDR3 covers 15 residues. Per germline, CDR1 SGHNT and CDR2 YYREEE (reference sequence). Germline trimming cut 0 bases from V and 2 bases from J; bases unmatched to any gene: 2. The CDR3 is CASSLGQGRNQPQHF. CDR3 nucleotide sequence: TGTGCCAGCAGCTTGGGACAGGGTCGCAATCAGCCCCAGCATTTT.

On this clone: Other DNA sequences in this sample translate to the same CDR3. This chain connects TRBV28 to TRBJ1-5, with TRBD1 as a possible D gene (6 bases). This CDR3 has 15 residues. CDR1 and CDR2 (germline): MDHEN, SYDVKM. V gave up 7 bases and J gave up 4 bases, with 17 bases separating them. For the CDR3, the DNA is TGTGCCAGCACCCTGAGAGGGGGGGGAAATCAGCCCCAGCATTTT. Its translation: CASTLRGGGNQPQHF.

V and J are TRBV6-5 and TRBJ1-2; TRBD1 might be the D (5 bases). V was cut by 0 bases and J by 3 bases, with 14 bases left in between. The CDR3 runs to 16 residues. Per the germline V gene, CDR1 is MNHEY and CDR2 is SVGAGI. The CDR3: CASSYSPRDSHYGYTF. DNA for the CDR3: TGTGCCAGCAGTTACTCGCCCAGAGACAGCCACTATGGCTACACCTTC.

Concerning this clone itself: Other DNA sequences from this sample encode an identical CDR3 as well. V usage is TRBV6-6 and J usage is TRBJ1-2, with no clear D. The CDR3 contains 14 residues. Germline V gene lookup returns CDR1 MNHNY and CDR2 SVGAGI (reference sequence). Deletions cut 5 bases from V and 0 bases from J, with 10 bases between. The CDR3 protein is CASSPREANYGYTF. As DNA, the CDR3 is TGTGCCAGCAGTCCCCGGGAGGCTAACTATGGCTACACCTTC.

The chain has TRBV9 and TRBJ2-2, with 13 bases fitting TRBD2. The CDR3 runs to 18 residues. V lost 3 bases and J lost 0; bases outside the gene matches: 5. Germline assignment: CDR1 SGDLS and CDR2 YYNGEE. CDR3 sequence (DNA): TGTGCCAGCAGCGCAACTAGCGGGGGGGACGCGAACACCGGGGAGCTGTTTTTT. It is translated as CASSATSGGDANTGELFF.

The V and J genes are TRBV15 and TRBJ1-1; 8 positions match TRBD1. Germline V lookup: CDR1 LNHNV, CDR2 YYDKDF (reference sequence). This CDR3 contains 18 residues. The V gene end was trimmed by 0 bases and the J gene end by 0 bases; junction bases not matched to a gene: 9. The CDR3 region is CATSRDPKTGAMNTEAFF. As DNA, the CDR3 is TGTGCCACCAGCAGAGATCCTAAGACAGGGGCCATGAACACTGAAGCTTTCTTT.

The chain is built from TRBV11-2 and TRBJ2-7; 8 bases fit TRBD2. This CDR3 spans 20 amino acids. Unmatched junction bases numbered 19, after V lost 0 bases and J lost 3 bases. The germline CDR1 and CDR2 sequences are SGHAT and FQNNGV. Written as DNA, the CDR3 is TGTGCCAGCAGCTTAGACGGGGGGGCAGGATTGGGCCGGGTTGGCTACGAGCAGTACTTC. It is translated as CASSLDGGAGLGRVGYEQYF.

This clone has a single count. The chain carries TRBV14 and TRBJ2-7; D ambiguous. Germline assignment: CDR1 SGHDN and CDR2 FVKESK. The CDR3 is made up of 13 amino acids. The V and J ends lost 0 bases and 6 bases respectively, with 9 bases between them. The CDR3 reads CASSQDLVGEQYF. DNA for the CDR3: TGTGCCAGCAGCCAAGATCTCGTCGGCGAGCAGTACTTC. The whole variable domain, remainder taken from reference TRBV14 and TRBJ2-7, is EAGVTQFPSHSVIEKGQTVTLRCDPISGHDNLYWYRRVMGKEIKFLLHFVKESKQDESGMPNNRFLAERTGGTYSTLKVQPAELEDSGVYFCASSQDLVGEQYFGPGTRLTVT.

The chain uses TRBV7-2 and TRBJ2-3, with D hard to call. CDR1 is SGHTA, CDR2 FQGNSA, per germline. Between the trimmed V and J ends, which lost 1 base and 0 bases, there was a span of 14 bases. The CDR3 contains 17 residues. The CDR3 coding sequence is TGTGCCAGCAGCTTAGAAGGTAGCCTGGCTAGCACAGATACGCAGTATTTT. This gives the protein CASSLEGSLASTDTQYF.